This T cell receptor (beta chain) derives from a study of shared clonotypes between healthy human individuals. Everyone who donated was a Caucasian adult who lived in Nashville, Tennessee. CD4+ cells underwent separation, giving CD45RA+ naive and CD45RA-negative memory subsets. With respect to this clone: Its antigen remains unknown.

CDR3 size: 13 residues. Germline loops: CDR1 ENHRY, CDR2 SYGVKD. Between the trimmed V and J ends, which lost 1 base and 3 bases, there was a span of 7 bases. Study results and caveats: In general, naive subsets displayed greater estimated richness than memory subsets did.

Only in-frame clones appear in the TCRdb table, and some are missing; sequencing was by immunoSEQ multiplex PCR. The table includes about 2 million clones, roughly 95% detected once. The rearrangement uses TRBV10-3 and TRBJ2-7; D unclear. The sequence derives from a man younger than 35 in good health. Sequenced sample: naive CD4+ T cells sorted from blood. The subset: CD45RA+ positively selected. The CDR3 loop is CAISEFASYEQYF. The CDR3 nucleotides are TGTGCCATCAGTGAGTTCGCCAGCTACGAGCAGTACTTC.